These T cell receptor beta chains were read from a single sample in a study of CD8+ T cells in alopecia areata. Using immunoSEQ multiplex PCR, the repertoire was profiled, and TCRdb retains in-frame clones only, with some absent. The top ten clones hold around 1.2% of a sample with more than 200,000 clones, around 67% of them seen once. Material: CD4+ T cells sorted from blood, obtained at week 0. The receptors were sampled from a human donor with alopecia areata. The CDR3 runs from the conserved cysteine through the conserved F or W. A D gene is named only where the DNA matches it firmly. Some rows have no size entry. The others give once, few or many, or a class for an expanded clone.

D: TRBD2
J: TRBJ2-1
V: TRBV5-4
size: -
DNA: TGTGCCAGCAGCTTGACGAGGACTAGCGGGGCCTACAATGAGCAGTTCTTC
CDR3: CASSLTRTSGAYNEQFF

D: -
J: TRBJ2-1
V: TRBV6-1
size: few
DNA: TGTGCCAGCAGTGAATCATACAGAGAGCAGTTCTTC
CDR3: CASSESYREQFF

D: -
J: TRBJ1-4
V: TRBV7-9
size: -
DNA: TGTGCCAGCGGACCGGGACTGGGTGAAAAACTGTTTTTT
CDR3: CASGPGLGEKLFF

D: -
J: TRBJ2-4
V: TRBV15
size: few
DNA: TGTGCCACCAGCAGTTGGGCGATCAAAAACATTCAGTACTTC
CDR3: CATSSWAIKNIQYF

D: -
J: TRBJ2-5
V: TRBV30
size: -
DNA: TGTGCCTGGAGTATTATGCCGGGAACCCAGTACTTC
CDR3: CAWSIMPGTQYF

D: -
J: TRBJ1-3
V: TRBV6-6
size: -
DNA: TGTGCCAGCAGCCGCCGTGAACACACCATATATTTT
CDR3: CASSRREHTIYF

D: TRBD1
J: TRBJ2-1
V: TRBV30
size: -
DNA: TGTGCCTGGGAACAGGGGGATGAGCAGTTCTTC
CDR3: CAWEQGDEQFF

D: -
J: TRBJ2-3
V: TRBV29-1
size: few
DNA: TGCAGCGTTGAAATCCGGGGTAGCACAGATACGCAGTATTTT
CDR3: CSVEIRGSTDTQYF

D: -
J: TRBJ1-2
V: TRBV29-1
size: few
DNA: TGCAGCGTTGAGACCCAGGGTACGGTTGGCTACACCTTC
CDR3: CSVETQGTVGYTF

D: -
J: TRBJ2-2
V: TRBV5-1
size: -
DNA: TGCGCCAGCAGCGGCACAGGGCCCGGGGAGCTGTTTTTT
CDR3: CASSGTGPGELFF

D: TRBD1
J: TRBJ2-2
V: TRBV2
size: once
DNA: TGTGCCAGCAGTTCCGGGACAGGGTTCGGGGAGCTGTTTTTT
CDR3: CASSSGTGFGELFF

D: -
J: TRBJ1-5
V: TRBV7-2
size: once
DNA: TGTGCCAGCAGCCCAGGGTCCAATCAGCCCCAGCATTTT
CDR3: CASSPGSNQPQHF

D: -
J: TRBJ1-2
V: TRBV2
size: -
DNA: TGTGCCAGCAGCGCAGGGGCCGACGGGTATGGCTACACCTTC
CDR3: CASSAGADGYGYTF

D: -
J: TRBJ2-5
V: TRBV11-2
size: few
DNA: TGTGCCAGCAGCTTACGCTGGGGCCAAGAGACCCAGTACTTC
CDR3: CASSLRWGQETQYF

D: -
J: TRBJ1-3
V: TRBV6-5
size: -
DNA: TGTGCCAGCAGTTCTGACAGGTCCTACGGAAACACCATATATTTT
CDR3: CASSSDRSYGNTIYF

D: TRBD1
J: TRBJ2-7
V: TRBV7-9
size: -
DNA: TGTGCCAGCAGCTACGGACAGGGGGCCAACGAGCAGTACTTC
CDR3: CASSYGQGANEQYF

D: -
J: TRBJ2-7
V: TRBV30
size: -
DNA: TGTGCCAGCCATAAGAGAGGGGAGCAGTACTTC
CDR3: CASHKRGEQYF

D: TRBD1
J: TRBJ2-7
V: TRBV15
size: -
DNA: TGTGCCACCAGCACAGTTGGACAGGGAACGGACGAGCAGTACTTC
CDR3: CATSTVGQGTDEQYF

D: -
J: TRBJ2-7
V: TRBV29-1
size: few
DNA: TGCAGCGTCGCAGGGCAGGGGCGCTACGAGCAGTACTTC
CDR3: CSVAGQGRYEQYF

D: TRBD1
J: TRBJ2-5
V: TRBV30
size: -
DNA: TGTGCCTTTGGGACAGGAGGAGAGACCCAGTACTTC
CDR3: CAFGTGGETQYF

D: -
J: TRBJ1-2
V: TRBV11-2
size: -
DNA: TGTGCCAGCAGCCCCTCCAGCGGCGGCTACACCTTC
CDR3: CASSPSSGGYTF

D: -
J: TRBJ2-3
V: TRBV4-3
size: once
DNA: TGCGCCAGCAGCCGGTCCGGCAGCACAGATACGCAGTATTTT
CDR3: CASSRSGSTDTQYF

D: TRBD1
J: TRBJ1-6
V: TRBV7-9
size: -
DNA: TGTGCCAGCAGCTTAGGGACAGGGGGTTCACCCCTCCACTTT
CDR3: CASSLGTGGSPLHF

D: -
J: TRBJ1-2
V: TRBV7-9
size: once
DNA: TGTGCCAGCAGCTTACTACAGGGTTCACACTATGGCTACACCTTC
CDR3: CASSLLQGSHYGYTF

D: -
J: TRBJ2-4
V: TRBV21-1
size: -
DNA: TGTGCCAGCAGCAAAGGTGGACTAGCCAAAAACATTCAGTACTTC
CDR3: CASSKGGLAKNIQYF

D: -
J: TRBJ2-1
V: TRBV9
size: -
DNA: TGTGCCAGCAGCGTCCTTAGCGAGATCTCCTACAATGAGCAGTTCTTC
CDR3: CASSVLSEISYNEQFF

D: -
J: TRBJ2-7
V: TRBV7-2
size: once
DNA: TGTGCCAGCAGCTTAGAGGCCCCCTCCGAGCAGTACTTC
CDR3: CASSLEAPSEQYF

D: TRBD1
J: TRBJ2-3
V: TRBV6-5
size: -
DNA: TGTGCCAGCAGTTTAGGACAGGGTTGGACAGATACGCAGTATTTT
CDR3: CASSLGQGWTDTQYF

D: -
J: TRBJ2-5
V: TRBV20-1
size: -
DNA: TGCAGTGCTAGAACCCCCTATGGCCAGTACTTC
CDR3: CSARTPYGQYF

D: TRBD2
J: TRBJ2-1
V: TRBV30
size: -
DNA: TGTGCCTGGAGTCGGCTAGCGGATTACAATGAGCAGTTCTTC
CDR3: CAWSRLADYNEQFF

D: -
J: TRBJ2-5
V: TRBV29-1
size: few
DNA: TGCAGCGTTGCAGAACAGTACCAAGAGACCCAGTACTTC
CDR3: CSVAEQYQETQYF